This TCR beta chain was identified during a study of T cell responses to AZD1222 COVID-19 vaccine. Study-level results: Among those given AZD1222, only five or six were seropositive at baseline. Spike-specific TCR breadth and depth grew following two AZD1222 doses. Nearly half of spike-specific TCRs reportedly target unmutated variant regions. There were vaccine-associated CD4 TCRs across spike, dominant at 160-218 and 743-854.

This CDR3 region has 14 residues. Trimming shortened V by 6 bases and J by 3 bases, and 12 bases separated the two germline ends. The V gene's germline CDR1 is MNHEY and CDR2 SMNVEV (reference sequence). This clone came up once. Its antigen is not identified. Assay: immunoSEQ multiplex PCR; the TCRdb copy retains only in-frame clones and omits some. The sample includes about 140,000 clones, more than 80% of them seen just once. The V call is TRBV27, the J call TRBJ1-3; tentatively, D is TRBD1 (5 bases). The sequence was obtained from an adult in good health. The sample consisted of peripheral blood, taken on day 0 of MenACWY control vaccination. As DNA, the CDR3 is TGTGCCAGCAGCTCGCGGGGGTATGGAAACACCATATATTTT. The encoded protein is CASSSRGYGNTIYF.